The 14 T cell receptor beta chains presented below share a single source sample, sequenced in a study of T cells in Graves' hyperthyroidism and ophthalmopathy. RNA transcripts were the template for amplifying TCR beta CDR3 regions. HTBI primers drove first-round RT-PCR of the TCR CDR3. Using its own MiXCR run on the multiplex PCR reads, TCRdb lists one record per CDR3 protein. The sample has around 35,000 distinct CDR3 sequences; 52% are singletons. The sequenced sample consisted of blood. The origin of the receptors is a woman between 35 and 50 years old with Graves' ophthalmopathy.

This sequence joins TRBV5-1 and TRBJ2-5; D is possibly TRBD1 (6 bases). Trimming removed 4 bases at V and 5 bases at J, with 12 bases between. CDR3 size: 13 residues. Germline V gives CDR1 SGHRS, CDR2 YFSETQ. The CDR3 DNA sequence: TGCGCCAGCAGCCTCAGGGGCTACGAGACCCAGTACTTC. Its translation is CASSLRGYETQYF.

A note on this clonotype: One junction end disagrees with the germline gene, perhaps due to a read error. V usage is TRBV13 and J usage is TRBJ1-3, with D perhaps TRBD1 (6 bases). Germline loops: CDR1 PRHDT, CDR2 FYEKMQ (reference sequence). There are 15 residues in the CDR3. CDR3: CASNLEGVAGDAIYF. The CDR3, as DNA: TGTGCCAGCAACTTAGAGGGGGTTGCTGGAGACGCCATATATTTT. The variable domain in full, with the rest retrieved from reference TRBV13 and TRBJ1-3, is AAGVIQSPRHLIKEKRETATLKCYPIPRHDTVYWYQQGPGQDPQFLISFYEKMQSDKGSIPDRFSAQQFSDYHSELNMSSLELGDSALYFCASNLEGVAGDAIYFGEGSWLTVV.

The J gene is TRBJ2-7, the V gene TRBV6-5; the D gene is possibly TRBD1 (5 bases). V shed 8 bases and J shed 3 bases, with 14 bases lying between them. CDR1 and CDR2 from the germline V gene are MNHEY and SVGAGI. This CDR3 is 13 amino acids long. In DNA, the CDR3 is TGTGCCAGCTGTCAGGGATTGCGCTACGAGCAGTACTTC. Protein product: CASCQGLRYEQYF.

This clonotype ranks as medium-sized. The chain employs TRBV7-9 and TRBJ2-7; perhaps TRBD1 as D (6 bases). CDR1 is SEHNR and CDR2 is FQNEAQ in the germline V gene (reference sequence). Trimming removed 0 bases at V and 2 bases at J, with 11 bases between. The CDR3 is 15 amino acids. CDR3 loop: CASSLARDTTYEQYF. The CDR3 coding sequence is TGTGCCAGCAGCTTAGCCCGGGACACGACCTACGAGCAGTACTTC.

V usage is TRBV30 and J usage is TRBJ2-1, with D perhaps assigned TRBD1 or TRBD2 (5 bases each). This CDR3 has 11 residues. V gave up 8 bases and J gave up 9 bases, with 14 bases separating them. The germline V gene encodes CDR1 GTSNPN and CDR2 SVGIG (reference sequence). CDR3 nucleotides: TGTGCCGCACAAGGGGCGGGTGAGCAGTTCTTC. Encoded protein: CAAQGAGEQFF.

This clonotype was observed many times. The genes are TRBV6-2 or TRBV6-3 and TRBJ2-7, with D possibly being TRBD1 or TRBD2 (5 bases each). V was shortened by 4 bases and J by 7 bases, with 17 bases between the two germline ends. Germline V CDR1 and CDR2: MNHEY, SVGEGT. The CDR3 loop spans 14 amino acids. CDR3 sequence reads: CASSSGTDLSEQYF. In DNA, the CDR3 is TGTGCCAGCAGTTCCGGGACCGACTTATCGGAGCAGTACTTC.

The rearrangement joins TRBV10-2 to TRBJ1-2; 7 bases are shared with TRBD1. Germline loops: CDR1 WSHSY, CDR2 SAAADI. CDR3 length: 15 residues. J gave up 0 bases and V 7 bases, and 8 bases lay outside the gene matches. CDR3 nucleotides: TGCGCCAGCAAGGGACAGCTTGCAGCTAACTATGGCTACACCTTC. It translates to CASKGQLAANYGYTF.

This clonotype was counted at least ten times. CDR3 in amino acids: CASSLPGFSSYEQYF. The CDR3 nucleotides are TGTGCCAGCAGCTTACCCGGGTTTAGCTCCTACGAGCAGTACTTC. The rearrangement joins TRBV7-2 to TRBJ2-7; D unresolved. Trimming shortened V by 2 bases and J by 0 bases, and 11 bases separated the two germline ends. The CDR3 sequence is 15 residues long. Germline-derived CDR1 and CDR2 are SGHTA and FQGNSA.

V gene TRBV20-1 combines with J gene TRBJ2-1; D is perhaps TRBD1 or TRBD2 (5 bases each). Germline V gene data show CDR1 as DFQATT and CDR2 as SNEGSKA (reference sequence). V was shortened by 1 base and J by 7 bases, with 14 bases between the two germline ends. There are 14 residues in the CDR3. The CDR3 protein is CSARAGQGANEQFF. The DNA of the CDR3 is TGCAGTGCTAGAGCTGGGCAGGGAGCAAATGAGCAGTTCTTC.

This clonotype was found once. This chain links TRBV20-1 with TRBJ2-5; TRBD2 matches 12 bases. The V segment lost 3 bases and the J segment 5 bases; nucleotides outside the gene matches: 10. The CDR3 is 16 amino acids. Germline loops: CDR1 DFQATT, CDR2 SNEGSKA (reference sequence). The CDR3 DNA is TGCAGTGCTAGTAGCGGGACCACTAGCGGGAGGGAGACCCAGTACTTC. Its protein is CSASSGTTSGRETQYF.

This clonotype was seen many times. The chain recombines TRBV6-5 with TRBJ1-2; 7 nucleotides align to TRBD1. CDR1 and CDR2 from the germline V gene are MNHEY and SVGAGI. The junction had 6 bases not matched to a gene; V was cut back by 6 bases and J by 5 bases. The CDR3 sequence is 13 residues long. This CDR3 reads CASRGDSLYGYTF. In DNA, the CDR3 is TGTGCCAGCAGGGGGGACAGCCTTTATGGCTACACCTTC.

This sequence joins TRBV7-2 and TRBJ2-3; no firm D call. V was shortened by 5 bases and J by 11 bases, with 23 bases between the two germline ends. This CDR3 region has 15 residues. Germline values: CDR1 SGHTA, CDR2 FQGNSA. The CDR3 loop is CASSHGGSSYNEQYF. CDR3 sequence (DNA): TGTGCCAGCAGCCACGGTGGTAGCTCCTACAATGAGCAGTATTTT.

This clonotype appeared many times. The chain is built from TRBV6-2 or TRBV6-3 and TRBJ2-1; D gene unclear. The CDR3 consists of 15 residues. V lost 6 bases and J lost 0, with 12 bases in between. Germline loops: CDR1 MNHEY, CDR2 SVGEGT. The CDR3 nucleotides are TGTGCCAGCAGCCCCCGTGGTAGCTCCTACAATGAGCAGTTCTTC. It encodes CASSPRGSSYNEQFF.

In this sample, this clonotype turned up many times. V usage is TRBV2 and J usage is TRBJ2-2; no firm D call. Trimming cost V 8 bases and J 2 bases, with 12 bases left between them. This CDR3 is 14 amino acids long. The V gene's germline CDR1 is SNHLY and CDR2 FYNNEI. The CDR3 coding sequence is TGTGCCAGCGGACGGTCCGGTAACACCGGGGAGCTGTTTTTT. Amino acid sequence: CASGRSGNTGELFF.